This T cell receptor (beta chain) was captured in a study of blood T cell repertoires in COVID-19. Study context: Samples taken during acute and convalescent COVID-19 were collected in the United States, Italy and Spain. The cDNA or gDNA used as material had been derived from T cells, B-cell-depleted T cells, or PBMCs.

Germline CDR1 reads MDHEN; CDR2 reads SYDVKM. This CDR3 region has 14 residues. V lost 9 bases, J lost 7 bases, and 13 bases stayed unmatched. Authors' processing steps: The assay estimated nucleated cells by amplifying reference gene primers. Measured with immunoSEQ multiplex PCR; TCRdb has only the in-frame clones, and not every one. The V and J calls and clone size come from that table; D and trimming were worked out from the DNA. The sample records under 250,000 clones, around four fifths being singletons. The TCR originated in a woman aged 70-85 years with active or convalescent COVID-19. The V call is TRBV28, the J call TRBJ1-2; the match to TRBD1 covers 8 bases. The sample taken for sequencing was peripheral blood. The CDR3 bases are TGTGCCAGTCTTAGGACAGGGACCCCCCTTGGCTACACCTTC. It yields the protein CASLRTGTPLGYTF.